Below are 21 T cell receptor beta chains sequenced from a single sample in a study of human T cells and chemical hapten exposure (dated by TCRdb to the early 2020s). The library was obtained by RACE. The sample was run on a NextSeq 500. TCRdb reran the public reads through fastp at Q25 and MiXCR, keeping productive beta chains. Each entry merges the rows of one CDR3 protein and shows their most common DNA and genes. This sample gives under 70,000 distinct CDR3 sequences in total; about 11% of them show up just once. The ten largest clones add up to about 4% of the sample. The time point tag for this specimen amounts to: pre-sensitization, week 0. The treatment or condition label here, explained by the study, means: therapeutic diphenylcyclopropenone sensitization with weekly scalp DPC. Sequencing used whole blood, obtained in connection with sensitization to the hapten diphenylcyclopropenone (DPC). The receptors originated from a woman aged 40 to 55 with alopecia areata. Some clones in this sample may be carry-over from other donors' samples.

The chain has TRBV6-1 and TRBJ2-1; TRBD2 aligns across 11 bases. There are 17 residues in the CDR3. Germline V gene data show CDR1 as MNHNS and CDR2 as SASEGT. With 4 bases clipped from V and 7 bases from J, the junction kept 12 bases outside the gene matches. CDR3 in DNA: TGTGCCAGCAGTGTCCGGGGCAGGCGGACTAGCGGGAATGAGCAGTTCTTC. Protein: CASSVRGRRTSGNEQFF.

This clonotype was seen at least ten times. The V call is TRBV7-9, the J call TRBJ2-7; TRBD1 matches 8 bases. The length of the CDR3 is 13 residues. In germline, CDR1 is SEHNR, CDR2 FQNEAQ (reference sequence). V lost 5 bases and J lost 5; bases outside the gene matches: 5. The CDR3 DNA is TGTGCCAGCAGCGGACAGGGTTGGCACGAGCAGTACTTC. This codes for CASSGQGWHEQYF.

This chain links TRBV6-5 with TRBJ1-2, with D possibly being TRBD1 (6 bases). V lost 6 bases and J 5 bases, leaving 31 bases between the germline ends. Germline V gene data show CDR1 as MNHEY and CDR2 as SVGAGI. CDR3 size: 19 residues. The CDR3 here is CASSTKQGFRQVLSYGYTF. The CDR3 DNA reads as TGTGCCAGCAGCACGAAACAGGGATTCAGGCAGGTTCTCTCATATGGCTACACCTTC.

This clonotype came up a few times. CDR3 amino acids: CASSGSGTDTQYF. In DNA, the CDR3 is TGTGCCAGTAGCGGGAGTGGCACAGATACGCAGTATTTT. This chain joins TRBV2 and TRBJ2-3; TRBD2 agrees at 9 bases. V was clipped by 9 bases and J by 1 base; unmatched bases: 2. The CDR3 is 13 amino acids. Germline V gene data show CDR1 as SNHLY and CDR2 as FYNNEI.

The chain has TRBV28 and TRBJ1-5; a weak D match, TRBD1 (6 bases). The germline V gene has CDR1 MDHEN and CDR2 SYDVKM. CDR3 length: 12 amino acids. V lost 6 bases and J 6 bases, leaving 9 bases between the germline ends. CDR3 sequence reads: CASRTGGQPQHF. CDR3 bases: TGTGCCAGCAGGACAGGCGGTCAGCCCCAGCATTTT.

The count of this clonotype is one. The rearrangement uses TRBV14 and TRBJ2-1; TRBD2 agrees at 10 bases. Germline trimming cut 0 bases from V and 9 bases from J; bases unmatched to any gene: 17. The CDR3 length is 19 residues. Germline loops: CDR1 SGHDN, CDR2 FVKESK. In DNA, the CDR3 is TGTGCCAGCAGCCAAGAGGGCCCACTTTCTAGCGGGAGTGTCGGTGAGCAGTTCTTC. This encodes CASSQEGPLSSGSVGEQFF.

V gene TRBV6-1 combines with J gene TRBJ1-1, with 7 bases matching TRBD1. With 2 bases clipped from V and 10 bases from J, the junction kept 13 bases outside the gene matches. Germline CDR1 and CDR2: MNHNS and SASEGT. CDR3 length equals 15 residues. CDR3 DNA sequence: TGTGCCAGCAGTGAAAATACAGGGGTTTCGATTGTAGCTTTCTTT. It yields the protein CASSENTGVSIVAFF.

J is TRBJ1-1 and V is TRBV2, with D possibly TRBD1 on 5 matching bases. The CDR3 has 13 amino acids. Trimming shortened V by 8 bases and J by 3 bases, and 13 bases separated the two germline ends. Germline CDR1 is SNHLY and CDR2 is FYNNEI. This CDR3 is CASFRLRDTEAFF. In DNA, the CDR3 is TGTGCCAGCTTCCGCCTCAGGGACACTGAAGCTTTCTTT.

The V and J genes are TRBV7-6 and TRBJ1-1, with a weak D call TRBD1 (6 bases). Germline CDR1 SGHVS, CDR2 FNYEAQ. Deletions cut 5 bases from V and 1 base from J, with 11 bases between. This CDR3 is 14 amino acids long. CDR3 loop: CASSLGTTNTEAFF. As DNA, the CDR3 is TGTGCCAGCAGCCTCGGGACAACGAACACTGAAGCTTTCTTT.

This chain uses TRBV7-2 with TRBJ2-2; 7 nucleotides agree with TRBD1. This CDR3 region has 15 residues. Germline V gives CDR1 SGHTA, CDR2 FQGNSA. Trimming cost V 5 bases and J 7 bases; bases outside gene matches: 10. As DNA, the CDR3 is TGTGCCAGCAGCCCCAAGGTGACAGGGAACGGGGAGCTGTTTTTT. Translation: CASSPKVTGNGELFF.

This clonotype occurred many times. The V call is TRBV10-3, the J call TRBJ1-5; a weak D match, TRBD1 (6 bases). With 5 bases removed from V and 7 bases from J, the gap between germline ends came to 18 bases. Germline CDR1 ENHRY, CDR2 SYGVKD. The length of the CDR3 is 15 residues. CDR3 sequence (DNA): TGTGCCATCAGTCCCTTGGGGGCAGACAGGCAGCCCCAGCATTTT. Translated: CAISPLGADRQPQHF.

This clonotype is a singleton in its sample. J is TRBJ2-2 and V is TRBV6-5, with a tentative D call TRBD1 (6 bases). This CDR3 is 18 amino acids long. V was pared by 2 bases and J by 6 bases, with 22 bases between. Germline V gene sequence: CDR1 MNHEY, CDR2 SVGAGI. The CDR3 DNA reads as TGTGCCAGCAGTTACCTACCTGGGGGCGACTCAGGTCCCGGGGAGCTGTTTTTT. Translation: CASSYLPGGDSGPGELFF.

This rearrangement joins TRBV7-3 to TRBJ2-7; D unresolved. Trimming pared 5 bases from V and 3 bases from J, leaving 14 bases between. The CDR3 totals 14 residues. CDR1 is SGHTA, CDR2 FQGTGA, per germline. CDR3 loop: CASSLSPASYEQYF. CDR3 nucleotides: TGTGCCAGCAGCCTCAGCCCGGCCAGCTACGAGCAGTACTTC.

This clonotype was detected ten times or more. J is TRBJ2-3 and V is TRBV18, with D maybe TRBD1 (6 bases). V gave up 3 bases and J gave up 2 bases, with 12 bases separating them. Germline CDR1 is KGHSH and CDR2 is LQKENI. The CDR3 loop spans 15 amino acids. CDR3 in DNA: TGTGCCAGCTCACCTAGGGACACGCTCACAGATACGCAGTATTTT. Protein product: CASSPRDTLTDTQYF.

Note on this clonotype: A much larger clone sits a single nucleotide away, making a read error possible. This chain joins TRBV20-1 and TRBJ2-1; 8 bases are shared with TRBD2. The CDR3 covers 15 residues. The V segment lost 3 bases and the J segment 11 bases; nucleotides outside the gene matches: 15. Germline assignment: CDR1 DFQATT and CDR2 SNEGSKA (reference sequence). The CDR3, as DNA: TGCAGTGCTAGTATTGGGGGACTAGTCAGAAATAAGCAGTTCTTC. Its protein is CSASIGGLVRNKQFF.

This clonotype was counted at least ten times. The rearrangement joins TRBV12-3 or TRBV12-4 to TRBJ2-5; D might be TRBD2 (6 bases). The CDR3 extends over 14 amino acids. V shed 6 bases and J shed 7 bases, with 18 bases lying between them. The CDR3 DNA reads TGTGCCAGCAGCCCCGGGACTCGCGTGGGGACCCAGTACTTC. It translates to CASSPGTRVGTQYF.

The DNA of the CDR3 is TGCGCCAGCAGCCAAGGGCCGGTCGGACTAGCGGGAGGAGTAGAGGTAGCCAAAAACATTCAGTACTTC. It yields the protein CASSQGPVGLAGGVEVAKNIQYF. The chain carries TRBV4-3 and TRBJ2-4; the match to TRBD2 covers 14 bases. This CDR3 comprises 23 residues. J gave up 0 bases and V 1 base, and 17 bases lay outside the gene matches. CDR1 LGHNA and CDR2 YSLEER come from the germline V gene.

This clonotype has just a few counts. The V call is TRBV7-9, the J call TRBJ2-5; a weak D match, TRBD1 (6 bases). Germline-derived CDR1 and CDR2 are SEHNR and FQNEAQ (reference sequence). This CDR3 spans 15 amino acids. Trimming took off 4 bases at V and 4 bases at J, with 16 bases between the two ends. The DNA for the CDR3 is TGTGCCAGCAGCTCCAGAACAGGGTTGATAGAGACCCAGTACTTC. Translated, it gives CASSSRTGLIETQYF.

This clonotype has a count of ten or more. The J gene is TRBJ2-1, the V gene TRBV3-1; 11 nucleotides line up with TRBD1. The V and J ends lost 2 bases and 6 bases, in that order; junction bases with no gene match: 9. The CDR3 runs 17 residues. Germline CDR1 reads LGHDT; CDR2 reads YNNKEL (reference sequence). The CDR3 coding sequence is TGTGCCAGCAGCCAACGAATTCGGGACAGGGGGGCCAATGAGCAGTTCTTC. The encoded protein is CASSQRIRDRGANEQFF.

This clonotype has ten or more counts. The V and J genes are TRBV28 and TRBJ2-1, with TRBD2 matching 12 bases. The CDR3 is 14 amino acids. Germline lookup yields CDR1 MDHEN and CDR2 SYDVKM. J was trimmed by 7 bases and V by 6 bases; bases with no gene match: 4. The CDR3 nucleotides read TGTGCCAGCAGCCAGACTAGCGGGAGTAATGAGCAGTTCTTC. Encoded protein: CASSQTSGSNEQFF.

This clonotype has a handful of counts. This chain connects TRBV20-1 to TRBJ2-2, with 8 bases identical to TRBD2. The germline V gene has CDR1 DFQATT and CDR2 SNEGSKA (reference sequence). V shed 3 bases, J shed 0 bases, and the junction held 6 bases outside the gene matches. The CDR3 runs to 16 residues. CDR3: CSARQSGGPNTGELFF. The DNA for the CDR3 is TGCAGTGCTAGGCAAAGCGGGGGCCCGAACACCGGGGAGCTGTTTTTT.